These 5 T cell receptor beta chains were all obtained from the same sample, sequenced in a study of blood T cell repertoires in COVID-19. TCRdb's copy holds only in-frame clones and misses some; the assay was immunoSEQ multiplex PCR. Of some 120,000 clones in the sample, around 81% were seen once. The sample consisted of peripheral blood. The receptors come from a human donor in a cohort sampled during active COVID-19.

This clone was seen only a few times. This chain connects TRBV4-1 to TRBJ1-3; no reliable D call. Trimming removed 5 bases at V and 2 bases at J, with 16 bases between. This CDR3 spans 16 amino acids. Germline CDR1 reads MGHRA; CDR2 reads YSYEKL. The CDR3 nucleotides read TGCGCCAGCAGCTCCCCCGAGAGAGAGGCTGGAAACACCATATATTTT. Translating it yields CASSSPEREAGNTIYF.

This clone was observed a handful of times. J is TRBJ2-7 and V is TRBV5-6; D gene uncertain. Trimming shortened V by 4 bases and J by 0 bases, and 8 bases separated the two germline ends. Germline V lookup: CDR1 SGHDT, CDR2 YYEEEE. This CDR3 spans 13 amino acids. The CDR3 region has the DNA TGTGCCAGCAGCCCGGGTCCCTCCTACGAGCAGTACTTC. Translating it yields CASSPGPSYEQYF.

The chain employs TRBV13 and TRBJ2-3, with 11 bases fitting TRBD1. V was pared by 4 bases and J by 4 bases, with 13 bases of the junction left unmatched. Germline loops: CDR1 PRHDT, CDR2 FYEKMQ (reference sequence). The CDR3 extends over 18 amino acids. The CDR3 coding sequence is TGTGCCAGCAGCTCCGCCGGCCGGGACAGGGGGAGGGCAGATACGCAGTATTTT. It translates to CASSSAGRDRGRADTQYF. Full variable domain (outside the CDR3, taken from reference TRBV13 and TRBJ2-3): AAGVIQSPRHLIKEKRETATLKCYPIPRHDTVYWYQQGPGQDPQFLISFYEKMQSDKGSIPDRFSAQQFSDYHSELNMSSLELGDSALYFCASSSAGRDRGRADTQYFGPGTRLTVL.

The rearrangement joins TRBV5-1 to TRBJ1-1, with 7 positions matching TRBD1. Germline V CDR1 and CDR2: SGHRS, YFSETQ. The length of the CDR3 is 14 residues. Trimming at V came to 1 base and at J to 4 bases, leaving 4 bases not matched to a gene. The CDR3 sequence: CASSLNRGGTEAFF. The CDR3 DNA reads TGCGCCAGCAGCTTGAACAGGGGAGGCACTGAAGCTTTCTTT.

This clone was counted between two and nine times. Here the CDR3 reads CASTTSGYYGNTIYF. CDR3 DNA sequence: TGTGCCAGTACTACCTCAGGGTACTACGGAAACACCATATATTTT. The chain uses TRBV19 and TRBJ1-3, with D maybe TRBD1 (5 bases). The V and J ends lost 7 bases and 4 bases respectively, with 17 bases between them. Germline assignment: CDR1 LNHDA and CDR2 SQIVND (reference sequence). The CDR3 loop spans 15 amino acids.